One sample yielded the 6 T cell receptor beta chains listed below, sequenced in a study of blood T cell repertoires in COVID-19. Clones were read by immunoSEQ multiplex PCR, and TCRdb kept only the in-frame ones, dropping some. The data hold about 140,000 clones, with around 86% observed a single time. Sequenced input: peripheral blood. These receptors were taken from a human donor in a cohort sampled during active COVID-19.

The V and J genes are TRBV7-9 and TRBJ2-1, with D perhaps matching TRBD1 (5 bases). V was shortened by 7 bases and J by 4 bases, with 14 bases between the two germline ends. CDR3 length: 14 amino acids. Germline V gene lookup returns CDR1 SEHNR and CDR2 FQNEAQ (reference sequence). CDR3 residues: CASKGPGTYNEQFF. The CDR3 coding sequence is TGTGCCAGCAAGGGGCCCGGCACTTACAATGAGCAGTTCTTC. Filled out from reference TRBV7-9 and TRBJ2-1, the complete variable domain reads DTGVSQNPRHKITKRGQNVTFRCDPISEHNRLYWYRQTLGQGPEFLTYFQNEAQLEKSRLLSDRFSAERPKGSFSTLEIQRTEQGDSAMYLCASKGPGTYNEQFFGPGTRLTVL.

This sequence joins TRBV5-4 and TRBJ2-5, with D perhaps matching TRBD1 (6 bases). The ends were cut back, 2 bases at V and 1 base at J, with 6 bases in the middle. The CDR3 consists of 13 residues. Germline V gene data show CDR1 as SGHNT and CDR2 as YYREEE (reference sequence). DNA of the CDR3: TGTGCCAGCAGCTTAGGGGGCCAAGAGACCCAGTACTTC. Translated: CASSLGGQETQYF.

This chain links TRBV28 with TRBJ2-7; 7 bases agree with TRBD1. CDR3 length: 14 residues. Germline CDR1 MDHEN, CDR2 SYDVKM. J lost 2 bases, V lost 4 bases, and 5 bases had no gene match. CDR3 amino acids: CASSSGQSAYEQYF. As DNA, the CDR3 is TGTGCCAGCAGTTCGGGACAGTCCGCCTACGAGCAGTACTTC.

This chain joins TRBV28 and TRBJ1-2, with D hard to call. The V gene's germline CDR1 is MDHEN and CDR2 SYDVKM. The CDR3 loop spans 12 amino acids. The V and J ends lost 5 bases and 4 bases respectively, with 8 bases between them. This CDR3 is CASSTRVYGYTF. The CDR3 nucleotides read TGTGCCAGCAGTACCCGGGTCTATGGCTACACCTTC.

The chain recombines TRBV7-9 with TRBJ1-1, with a tentative D call TRBD1 (5 bases). The V gene's germline CDR1 is SEHNR and CDR2 FQNEAQ (reference sequence). V lost 11 bases, J lost 0 bases, and 19 bases lay in between. The CDR3 loop spans 15 amino acids. The CDR3 nucleotides read TGTGCCGAAGAAAGGGGCGATTTAATGAACACTGAAGCTTTCTTT. It codes for CAEERGDLMNTEAFF.

This clone was picked up one time. The V call is TRBV28, the J call TRBJ2-2; D gene ambiguous. CDR1 and CDR2 (germline): MDHEN, SYDVKM. This CDR3 region has 14 residues. V gave up 2 bases and J gave up 8 bases, with 12 bases separating them. The CDR3 sequence: CASSLIRGTGELFF. DNA for the CDR3: TGTGCCAGCAGTTTAATTAGAGGAACGGGGGAGCTGTTTTTT.